The 2 T cell receptor beta chains reported below all come from one sample, sequenced in a study of naive and memory T cell subsets. Overall study results and limits: Especially in CD8 cells, naive repertoires contained a few larger clonotypes, possibly CD45RA-re-expressing memory cells.

No cognate antigen is known for these TCRs. Two oligonucleotides, mixed equimolar, formed the beta constant-region primer covering TRBC1 and TRBC2. Nested alpha and beta constant-region primers with the SP2 primer drove four PCR rounds on ligated cDNA. TCRdb ran MiXCR on the UMI-ligation and nested PCR reads and lists one entry per CDR3 protein. The table records 140,000 to 150,000 distinct CDR3 sequences, over 20% of them present only once. The sample taken for sequencing was naive CD4+ T cells from blood. These TCRs come from a human donor in good health.

This clonotype was seen at least ten times. The chain uses TRBV10-3 and TRBJ2-6; the match to TRBD1 covers 7 bases. The CDR3 covers 17 residues. Losses at the gene ends were 4 bases for V and 0 bases for J; bases not matched to a gene: 6. Germline assignment: CDR1 ENHRY and CDR2 SYGVKD. CDR3 sequence (DNA): TGTGCCATCAGTGCGGGACAGATTAGCTCTGGGGCCAACGTCCTGACTTTC. Its protein product is CAISAGQISSGANVLTF.

The sample holds a few counts of this clonotype. V gene TRBV27 combines with J gene TRBJ2-1, with 15 bases that match TRBD2. Trimming removed 5 bases from V and 4 bases from J; junction bases left unmatched: 6. The germline V gene encodes CDR1 MNHEY and CDR2 SMNVEV (reference sequence). This CDR3 is 17 amino acids long. The chain's CDR3 is CASSRQGLAGGYNEQFF. In DNA form, the CDR3 reads TGTGCCAGCAGTCGTCAGGGACTAGCGGGAGGATACAATGAGCAGTTCTTC.